Below, 17 T cell receptor beta chains from the same sample are listed, as sequenced in a study of shared clonotypes between healthy human individuals (dated by TCRdb to about 2020). Libraries were constructed by the immunoSEQ multiplex PCR assay. TCRdb mirrors the immuneACCESS table, restricted to in-frame sequences. Some clones are absent from its copies; in checked studies, under half trace to an unresolved V gene, and the reason for the others is unknown. This sample lists about 340,000 clones; around 70% were detected once. Together, the top ten hold more than 9% of the sample. Material for sequencing was memory CD4+ T cells sorted from blood. This sample's cell subset or site label indicates: CD45RA-negative fraction. Receptors originate from a man younger than 40 in good health.

J is TRBJ2-5 and V is TRBV7-6; D may be TRBD1 or TRBD2 (6 bases each). The germline V and J ends were trimmed by 2 bases and 5 bases, with 18 bases remaining between them. The CDR3 is 16 residues long. CDR1 is SGHVS and CDR2 is FNYEAQ in the germline V gene. CDR3 DNA: TGTGCCAGCAGCTTATTACAGGGAGGCAGTCGTGAGACCCAGTACTTC. Amino acid sequence: CASSLLQGGSRETQYF.

The chain is built from TRBV2 and TRBJ2-7; tentative D call: TRBD2 (5 bases). Trimming took 3 bases from V and 1 from J, leaving 10 bases between them. There are 14 residues in the CDR3. Looked up from germline, CDR1 is SNHLY and CDR2 is FYNNEI. The CDR3 reads CASSERVYSYEQYF. The CDR3 DNA reads as TGTGCCAGCAGTGAGCGGGTTTATTCCTACGAGCAGTACTTC.

Points on this clone: Other DNA sequences in the same sample also yield this CDR3. In DNA form, the CDR3 reads TGTGCCAGCAGCCACTCAGGTGGGGAGCAGTACTTC. Translated, it gives CASSHSGGEQYF. The V and J genes are TRBV7-9 and TRBJ2-7; D unclear. Between the trimmed V and J ends, which lost 5 bases and 7 bases, there was a span of 12 bases. The CDR3 sequence is 12 residues long. Germline-derived CDR1 and CDR2 are SEHNR and FQNEAQ (reference sequence).

The chain joins TRBV7-2 to TRBJ2-3; D not resolved. Trimming stripped 5 bases from V and 6 bases from J, with 15 bases between. This CDR3 has 14 residues. In germline, CDR1 is SGHTA, CDR2 FQGNSA. CDR3 amino acids: CASSPTATSDTQYF. In DNA, the CDR3 is TGTGCCAGCAGCCCCACAGCTACGTCCGATACGCAGTATTTT.

In its sample, this clone was seen a few times. The rearrangement uses TRBV12-5 and TRBJ2-5, with TRBD1 matching over 12 bases. Germline trimming cut 5 bases from V and 1 base from J; bases unmatched to any gene: 5. CDR3 length: 16 residues. Germline CDR1 and CDR2: LGHNT and FRNRAP. CDR3 in DNA: TGTGCTAGTGGTCCCGGGACAGGGGGCCTCCAAGAGACCCAGTACTTC. Encoded protein: CASGPGTGGLQETQYF.

This chain uses TRBV30 with TRBJ2-7; TRBD1 matches 8 bases. The germline gives CDR1 GTSNPN, CDR2 SVGIG (reference sequence). The CDR3 contains 13 residues. Trimming took 0 bases from V and 6 from J; bases not matched to a gene: 4. CDR3 loop: CAWSVGQGVEQYF. Written as DNA, the CDR3 is TGTGCCTGGAGTGTAGGACAGGGAGTCGAGCAGTACTTC.

This chain's CDR3 is CASMQGGGNQPQHF. The CDR3 nucleotides read TGTGCCAGCATGCAGGGAGGAGGCAATCAGCCCCAGCATTTT. The V and J genes are TRBV6-1 and TRBJ1-5; TRBD1 might be the D (5 bases). The germline V and J ends were trimmed by 7 bases and 2 bases, with 12 bases remaining between them. The CDR3 is made up of 14 amino acids. Per germline, CDR1 MNHNS and CDR2 SASEGT.

The genes are TRBV6-5 and TRBJ2-1; D is perhaps TRBD1 (5 bases). CDR3 length equals 16 residues. Germline loops: CDR1 MNHEY, CDR2 SVGAGI. Trimming removed 0 bases from V and 4 bases from J, with 13 bases in between. The CDR3 loop is CASSYSIRKGYNEQFF. CDR3 nucleotides: TGTGCCAGCAGTTACTCGATCCGTAAGGGGTACAATGAGCAGTTCTTC.

With respect to this clone: Being one base from a much bigger clone, this may be a read error. The chain links TRBV2 to TRBJ2-5, with 7 bases identical to TRBD2. The trim removed 2 bases at V and 9 bases at J, leaving 15 bases unmatched. This CDR3 region has 16 residues. Germline V CDR1 and CDR2: SNHLY, FYNNEI. CDR3 bases: TGTGCCAGCAGTGAACAAGGTCTTAGCGGGTGGGAGGCCCAGTACTTC. This translates into CASSEQGLSGWEAQYF.

The rearrangement joins TRBV28 to TRBJ1-3, with 9 bases lining up with TRBD1. The V segment lost 6 bases and the J segment 3 bases; nucleotides outside the gene matches: 24. Germline V lookup: CDR1 MDHEN, CDR2 SYDVKM. The CDR3 contains 21 residues. The CDR3 here is CASRSWGPSRDRALRGNTIYF. The CDR3 DNA is TGTGCCAGCAGGTCATGGGGGCCGAGCCGGGACAGGGCTTTGCGTGGAAACACCATATATTTT.

This clone was observed a few times. Here the CDR3 DNA reads TGTGCCAGCAGCTTTGGGGACGGCCCCTTCACTGAAGCTTTCTTT. It is translated as CASSFGDGPFTEAFF. The J gene is TRBJ1-1, the V gene TRBV11-3; D is possibly TRBD1 (5 bases). The V and J ends lost 3 bases and 4 bases respectively, with 15 bases between them. The CDR3 runs to 15 residues. Germline V gene sequence: CDR1 SGHNT, CDR2 YENEEA.

This clone was observed once. V usage is TRBV11-3 and J usage is TRBJ2-3, with a possible D match to TRBD1 (5 bases). Germline V gene data show CDR1 as SGHNT and CDR2 as YENEEA. The CDR3 is made up of 16 amino acids. With 5 bases removed from V and 4 bases from J, the gap between germline ends came to 19 bases. In DNA form, the CDR3 reads TGTGCCAGCAGCCACAGGTCCGGTAGTGGGGCAGATACGCAGTATTTT. As protein: CASSHRSGSGADTQYF.

The V gene is TRBV5-1, the J gene TRBJ1-1; D uncertain. V shed 3 bases and J shed 0 bases, with 12 bases lying between them. CDR3 length: 15 amino acids. The germline V gene has CDR1 SGHRS and CDR2 YFSETQ. The CDR3 sequence: CASSSDPRMNTEAFF. The CDR3 DNA is TGCGCCAGCAGCTCGGACCCACGAATGAACACTGAAGCTTTCTTT.

J is TRBJ1-2 and V is TRBV5-5; D call uncertain. V lost 2 bases to trimming and J lost 8 bases, with 13 bases between them. The CDR3 covers 13 residues. Germline-derived CDR1 and CDR2 are SGHKS and YYEKEE (reference sequence). CDR3 amino acids: CASSLKNSEGYTF. CDR3 in DNA: TGTGCCAGCAGCTTAAAAAACAGTGAAGGCTACACCTTC.

This clone was detected only once. The chain employs TRBV10-1 and TRBJ2-3; TRBD2 matches at 8 bases. Germline values: CDR1 WNHNN, CDR2 SYGVQD (reference sequence). The CDR3 has 15 residues. Trimming took 2 bases from V and 4 from J; bases not matched to a gene: 5. The CDR3 DNA reads as TGCGCCAGCAGTGAGGGTAGCGGGACGTCAGATACGCAGTATTTT. Translated, it gives CASSEGSGTSDTQYF.

This clone appeared once. This chain links TRBV2 with TRBJ2-1; 8 positions agree with TRBD1. The CDR3 is made up of 15 amino acids. Germline trimming cut 4 bases from V and 1 base from J; bases unmatched to any gene: 3. Germline V lookup: CDR1 SNHLY, CDR2 FYNNEI. DNA for the CDR3: TGTGCCAGCAGTGCCCAGGGGGCGTCCTACAATGAGCAGTTCTTC. This encodes CASSAQGASYNEQFF.

This chain joins TRBV18 and TRBJ1-4; 10 bases align to TRBD1. The CDR3 is made up of 15 amino acids. The V segment lost 2 bases and the J segment 7 bases; nucleotides outside the gene matches: 4. CDR1 and CDR2 from the germline V gene are KGHSH and LQKENI. The chain's CDR3 is CASSPTDRGLEKLFF. For the CDR3, the DNA is TGTGCCAGCTCACCAACAGACAGGGGGCTTGAAAAACTGTTTTTT.